This TCR beta chain comes out of a study of T cells in tuberculosis. General study points: GMM-specific TCRs were nearer to active tuberculosis alpha repertoires, suggesting expansion. Active tuberculosis cases were adults; controls were adolescents. GEM motif frequencies gave more than 65% accuracy; the GMM repertoire gave roughly 85%. Active tuberculosis patients had shorter CDR3-alpha; the beta difference was nonsignificant.

A note on this clone: The target antigen is unknown.

Method: immunoSEQ multiplex PCR; TCRdb's copy keeps in-frame clones and lacks some. The sample records tens of thousands of clones, under 98% being singletons. The sample was PBMCs. The sequence was obtained from a donor aged 10-35 years with latent tuberculosis or without tuberculosis infection.

The CDR3, as DNA: TGTGCCAGCAGCCAAGACGGGAATTACGAGCAGTACTTC. It codes for CASSQDGNYEQYF. This chain links TRBV14 with TRBJ2-7; TRBD2 is a possible D gene (5 bases). Trimming left V 0 bases short and J 4 bases short, with 7 bases between. The CDR3 length is 13 residues. Germline lookup yields CDR1 SGHDN and CDR2 FVKESK.